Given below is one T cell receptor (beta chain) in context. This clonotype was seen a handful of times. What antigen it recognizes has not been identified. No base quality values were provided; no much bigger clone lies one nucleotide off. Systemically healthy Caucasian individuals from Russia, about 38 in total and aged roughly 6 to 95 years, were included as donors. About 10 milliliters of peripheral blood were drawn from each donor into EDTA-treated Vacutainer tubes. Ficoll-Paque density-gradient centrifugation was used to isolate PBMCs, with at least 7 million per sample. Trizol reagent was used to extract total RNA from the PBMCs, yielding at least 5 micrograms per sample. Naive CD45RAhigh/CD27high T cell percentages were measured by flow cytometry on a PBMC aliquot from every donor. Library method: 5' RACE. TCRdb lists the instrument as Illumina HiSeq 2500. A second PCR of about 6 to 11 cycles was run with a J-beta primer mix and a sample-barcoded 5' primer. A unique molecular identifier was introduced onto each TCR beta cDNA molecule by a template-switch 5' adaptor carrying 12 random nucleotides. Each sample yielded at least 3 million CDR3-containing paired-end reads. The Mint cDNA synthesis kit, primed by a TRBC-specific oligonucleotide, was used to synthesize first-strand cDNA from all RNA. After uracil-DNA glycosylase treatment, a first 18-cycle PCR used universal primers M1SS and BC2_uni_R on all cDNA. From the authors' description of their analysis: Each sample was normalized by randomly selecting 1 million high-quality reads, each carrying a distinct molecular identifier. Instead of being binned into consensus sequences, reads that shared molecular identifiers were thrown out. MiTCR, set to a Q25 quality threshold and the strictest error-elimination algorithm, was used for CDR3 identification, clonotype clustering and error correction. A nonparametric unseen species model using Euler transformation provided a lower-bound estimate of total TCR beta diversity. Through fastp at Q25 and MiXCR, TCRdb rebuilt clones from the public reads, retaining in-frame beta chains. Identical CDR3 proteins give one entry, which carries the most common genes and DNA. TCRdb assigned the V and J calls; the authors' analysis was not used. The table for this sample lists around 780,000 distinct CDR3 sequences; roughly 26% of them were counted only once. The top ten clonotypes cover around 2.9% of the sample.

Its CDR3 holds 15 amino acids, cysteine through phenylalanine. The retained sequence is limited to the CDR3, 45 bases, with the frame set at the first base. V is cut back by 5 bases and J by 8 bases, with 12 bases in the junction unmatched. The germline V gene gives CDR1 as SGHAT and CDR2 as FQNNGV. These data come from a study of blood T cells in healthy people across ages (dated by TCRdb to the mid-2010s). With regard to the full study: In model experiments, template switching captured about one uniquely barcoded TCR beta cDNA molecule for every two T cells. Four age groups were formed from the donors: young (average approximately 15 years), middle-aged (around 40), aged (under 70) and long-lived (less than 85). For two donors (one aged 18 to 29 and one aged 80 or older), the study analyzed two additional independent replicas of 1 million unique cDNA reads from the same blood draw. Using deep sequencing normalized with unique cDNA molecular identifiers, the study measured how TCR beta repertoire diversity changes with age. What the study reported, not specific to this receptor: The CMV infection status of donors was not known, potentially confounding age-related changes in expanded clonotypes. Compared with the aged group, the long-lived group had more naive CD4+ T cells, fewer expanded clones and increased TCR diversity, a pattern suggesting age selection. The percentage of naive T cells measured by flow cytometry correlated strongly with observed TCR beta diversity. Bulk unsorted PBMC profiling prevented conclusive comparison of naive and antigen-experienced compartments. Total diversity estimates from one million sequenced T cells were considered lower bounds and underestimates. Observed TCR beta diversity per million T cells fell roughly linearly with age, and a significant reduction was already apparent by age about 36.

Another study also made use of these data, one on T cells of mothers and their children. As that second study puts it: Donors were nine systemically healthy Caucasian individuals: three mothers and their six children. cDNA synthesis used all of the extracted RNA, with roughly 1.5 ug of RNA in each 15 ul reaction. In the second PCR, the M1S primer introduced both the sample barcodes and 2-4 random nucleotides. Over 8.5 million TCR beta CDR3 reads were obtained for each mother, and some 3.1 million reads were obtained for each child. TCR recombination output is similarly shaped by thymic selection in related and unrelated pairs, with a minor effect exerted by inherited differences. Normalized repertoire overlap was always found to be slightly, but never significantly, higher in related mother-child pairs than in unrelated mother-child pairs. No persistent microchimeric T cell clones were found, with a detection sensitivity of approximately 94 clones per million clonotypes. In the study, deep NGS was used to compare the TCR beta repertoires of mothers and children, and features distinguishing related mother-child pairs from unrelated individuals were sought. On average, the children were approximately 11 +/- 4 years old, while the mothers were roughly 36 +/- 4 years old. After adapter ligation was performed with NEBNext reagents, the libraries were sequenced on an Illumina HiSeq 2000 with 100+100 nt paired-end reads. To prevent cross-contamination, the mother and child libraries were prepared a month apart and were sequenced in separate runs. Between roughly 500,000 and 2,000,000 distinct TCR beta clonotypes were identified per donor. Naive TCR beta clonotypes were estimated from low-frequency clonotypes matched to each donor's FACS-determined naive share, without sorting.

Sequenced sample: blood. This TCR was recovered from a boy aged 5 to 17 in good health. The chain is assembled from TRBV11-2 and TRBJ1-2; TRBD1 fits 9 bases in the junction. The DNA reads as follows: TGTGCCAGCAGCCCATCCACAGGGGGCAGCGGGGGCTACACCTTC. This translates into CASSPSTGGSGGYTF.